The source of this TCR beta chain is a study of shared clonotypes between healthy human individuals. As defined, naive CD8 cells were CD45RO-negative and positively selected for CCR7, with terminally differentiated effector memory CD45RA+ cells excluded. The donor cohort consisted entirely of Caucasian adults residing in Nashville, Tennessee. The assay used deep level. The method was immunoSEQ multiplex PCR; TCRdb's version includes in-frame clones alone and lacks a portion of them. Seen here are about 2.1 million clones, 85% to 95% observed once, and the top ten hold 1.5% to 2%. The CDR3 sequence is 18 residues long. Germline loops: CDR1 LGHNA, CDR2 YSLEER. Trimming removed 0 bases from V and 4 bases from J, with 19 bases in between.

The chain employs TRBV4-3 and TRBJ2-1, with TRBD1 as a possible D gene (5 bases). Sequencing input: naive CD8+ T cells from PBMCs. The clonotype was recovered from a man aged 18 to 30 in good health. Some clones in this sample may be carry-over from other donors' samples. Here the CDR3 reads CASSQEKGLMQPYNEQFF. The DNA for the CDR3 is TGCGCCAGCAGCCAAGAAAAGGGGCTCATGCAACCTTACAATGAGCAGTTCTTC.